This TCR beta chain was captured in a study of spatial heterogeneity in lung cancer. V was cut by 5 bases and J by 2 bases, with 11 bases left in between. Per germline, CDR1 SGHNT and CDR2 YENEEA. The CDR3 runs 14 residues. TCRdb called the 5' RACE reads again in MiXCR, with one record for every CDR3 protein. The sample lists around 40,000 distinct CDR3 sequences, approximately 5.5% occurring once. Time point noted: sample taken at primary tumor resection. Tumor, nontumor lung or frozen PBMC supplied whole RNA, sequenced without sorting. This clonotype was obtained from a male donor with early-stage non-small cell lung cancer. Source: PBMCs, taken at surgery. The J gene is TRBJ2-3, the V gene TRBV11-3; D gene uncertain. CDR3: CASSAGAVTDTQYF. In DNA, the CDR3 is TGTGCCAGCAGCGCCGGCGCTGTCACAGATACGCAGTATTTT.